Listed below are T cell receptor beta chains from one sample, sequenced in a study of T cells in Graves' hyperthyroidism and ophthalmopathy. TCRdb re-called the multiplex PCR reads with MiXCR, one entry per CDR3 protein. Of 660,000 or so distinct CDR3 sequences listed, over 40% are singletons. Material for sequencing was peripheral blood or thyroid tissue (not recorded which). All receptors derive from an adult man with Graves' disease, either hyperthyroidism or ophthalmopathy (not recorded which). The CDR3 runs from the conserved cysteine through the conserved F or W. D genes are given only for firm matches. Size tells how often a clone was seen (once, few, many) or the class of an expanded clone, and some rows leave it out.

-,TRBV7-2,TRBJ1-2,-,CASSQDRAESYYGYTF,TGCGCCAGCAGCCAAGATAGGGCAGAGAGTTACTATGGCTACACCTTC
many,TRBV2,TRBJ1-6,TRBD1,CASSRDHGTGDSPLHF,TGTGCCAGCAGTCGAGATCATGGGACAGGGGATTCACCCCTCCACTTT
-,TRBV10-3,TRBJ1-4,-,CAISGGTRDNEKLFF,TGTGCCATCAGTGGGGGAACACGGGATAATGAAAAACTGTTTTTT
-,TRBV2,TRBJ1-2,-,CASRSRQVSVYGYTF,TGTGCCAGCAGATCGAGACAGGTCTCGGTATATGGCTACACCTTC
few,TRBV12-3/TRBV12-4,TRBJ1-2,TRBD1,CASRGTGGARYGYTF,TGTGCCAGCAGGGGAACAGGGGGCGCGCGGTATGGCTACACCTTC
-,TRBV29-1,TRBJ2-6,TRBD1,CSVRQGDSGANVLTF,TGCAGCGTACGACAGGGGGACTCTGGGGCCAACGTCCTGACTTTC
-,TRBV25-1,TRBJ1-1,TRBD1,CASSELVGQAKPEAFF,TGTGCCAGCAGTGAATTGGTGGGACAGGCAAAACCTGAAGCTTTCTTT
few,TRBV14,TRBJ2-7,-,CASSPGLYSHEQYF,TGTGCCAGCAGCCCGGGACTTTATTCCCACGAGCAGTACTTC
many,TRBV20-1,TRBJ2-7,-,CSARRQSYEQYF,TGCAGTGCTAGACGGCAGTCCTACGAGCAGTACTTC
-,TRBV9,TRBJ1-3,TRBD1,CASSATGGSADTIYF,TGTGCCAGCAGCGCGACAGGGGGCAGTGCAGACACCATATATTTT
once,TRBV7-6,TRBJ1-5,-,CASVGGGNNQPQHF,-
many,TRBV7-3,TRBJ1-6,-,CASSLTLDSPLHF,TGTGCCAGCAGCTTAACGCTGGATTCACCCCTCCACTTT
-,TRBV2,TRBJ1-4,-,CASSVGDNEKLFF,TGTGCCAGCAGTGTAGGGGATAATGAAAAACTGTTTTTT
many,TRBV29-1,TRBJ1-4,-,CSVETTDLPDAKLFF,TGCAGCGTTGAGACGACGGACCTCCCCGATGCAAAACTGTTTTTT
-,TRBV25-1,TRBJ1-6,-,CASRDSGSPLHF,TGTGCCAGCAGGGACAGTGGGTCACCCCTCCACTTT
-,TRBV20-1,TRBJ2-2,TRBD2,CSARDLGRGNTGELFF,TGCAGTGCTAGAGATTTAGGGAGGGGGAACACCGGGGAGCTGTTTTTT
few,TRBV11-2,TRBJ1-5,-,CASSLDVSSNQPQHF,TGTGCCAGCAGCTTAGACGTTTCTAGCAATCAGCCCCAGCATTTT
-,TRBV20-1,TRBJ2-7,TRBD2,CSAGAGTTSYEQYF,TGCAGTGCTGGGGCCGGGACTACATCCTACGAGCAGTACTTC
-,TRBV7-9,TRBJ1-5,TRBD1,CASSGPGQENQPQHF,TGTGCCAGCAGCGGCCCGGGACAGGAGAATCAGCCCCAGCATTTT
many,TRBV2,TRBJ2-7,TRBD2,CASRSSGRTYEQYF,TGTGCCAGCAGGAGTAGCGGGAGAACCTACGAGCAGTACTTC
few,TRBV5-6,TRBJ2-7,-,CASSLNVHQFWYF,TGTGCCAGCAGCTTGAACGTCCACCAATTTTGGTACTTC
-,TRBV2,TRBJ1-4,-,CASSQAGNGEKLFF,TGCGCCAGCAGCCAGGCAGGGAATGGTGAAAAACTGTTTTTT
-,TRBV29-1,TRBJ1-4,-,CSVETGGGEKLFF,TGCAGCGTTGAAACAGGCGGCGGTGAAAAACTGTTTTTT
once,TRBV7-6,TRBJ2-5,TRBD2,CASSPGGGAETQYF,TGTGCCAGCAGCCCGGGGGGAGGAGCGGAGACCCAGTACTTC
-,TRBV7-6,TRBJ1-4,-,CASSLCAGQDNEKLFF,TGTGCCAGCAGCTTATGCGCCGGGCAGGATAATGAAAAACTGTTTTTT
few,TRBV7-9,TRBJ1-4,-,CASSRGTQGSGKLFF,TGTGCCAGCAGCCGCGGGACCCAGGGGAGTGGAAAACTGTTTTTT
many,TRBV15,TRBJ1-6,-,CATSRDATAGALHF,TGTGCCACCAGCAGAGATGCGACGGCGGGCGCCCTCCACTTT
-,TRBV15,TRBJ2-7,-,CATGWGPGPGYEQYF,TGTGCCACCGGGTGGGGCCCAGGTCCTGGGTACGAGCAGTACTTC
-,TRBV29-1,TRBJ2-7,-,CSTGTARGMYEQYF,TGCAGCACTGGGACGGCTCGCGGTATGTACGAGCAGTACTTC
few,TRBV19,TRBJ2-5,TRBD2,CASSSSGSRRETQYF,TGTGCCAGTAGTAGTAGCGGGAGTCGACGAGAGACCCAGTACTTC
-,TRBV10-3,TRBJ2-2,-,CAISEEGGYTLNTGELFF,TGTGCCATCAGTGAGGAGGGTGGCTACACACTGAACACCGGGGAGCTGTTTTTT
-,TRBV29-1,TRBJ1-2,-,CSVLQDYGYTF,TGCAGCGTTCTCCAGGACTATGGCTACACCTTC
-,TRBV29-1,TRBJ1-4,TRBD1,CSVEDPARGTEKLFF,TGCAGCGTTGAAGATCCGGCCAGGGGGACGGAAAAACTGTTTTTT